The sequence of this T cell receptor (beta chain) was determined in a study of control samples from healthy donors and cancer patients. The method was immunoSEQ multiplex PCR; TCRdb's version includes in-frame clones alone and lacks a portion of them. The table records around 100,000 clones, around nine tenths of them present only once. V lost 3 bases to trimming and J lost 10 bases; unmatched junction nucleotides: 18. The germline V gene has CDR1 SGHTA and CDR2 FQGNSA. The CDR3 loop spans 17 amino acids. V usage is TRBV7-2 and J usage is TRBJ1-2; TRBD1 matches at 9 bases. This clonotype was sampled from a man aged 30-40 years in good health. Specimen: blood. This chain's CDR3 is CASSFLDRGEGARAYTF. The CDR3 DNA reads TGTGCCAGCAGCTTTCTTGACAGGGGGGAAGGAGCGAGGGCCTACACCTTC.